The TCR beta chain under discussion was sequenced for a study of blood T cell repertoires in COVID-19. Whole-study context: COVID-19 samples from acute and convalescent phases originated in the United States, Italy and Spain. The cDNA or gDNA used as material had been derived from T cells, B-cell-depleted T cells, or PBMCs.

The CDR3 covers 14 residues. With 5 bases clipped from V and 10 bases from J, the junction kept 8 bases outside the gene matches. Germline CDR1 is LGHNA and CDR2 is YNFKEQ. Authors' data handling: Estimation of nucleated cell counts was performed using reference gene primer amplification. Produced via immunoSEQ multiplex PCR; TCRdb's table is partial and in-frame only. Clonal size and the V and J genes are those of that table, whereas D and trimming came from the DNA. The profile shows 13,000 or so clones, approximately 87% of them singletons. This receptor was obtained from a man aged 35 to 55 with active or convalescent COVID-19. The chain is built from TRBV4-2 and TRBJ1-6; 7 positions agree with TRBD1. The sequenced material came from peripheral blood. The CDR3 protein is CASSSTGDRSPLHF. As DNA, the CDR3 is TGTGCCAGCAGCTCAACAGGGGACCGATCACCCCTCCACTTT.